This TCR beta chain was retrieved from a study of cytomegalovirus exposure and HLA in healthy donors. There are 17 residues in the CDR3. Germline V gene sequence: CDR1 SEHNR, CDR2 FQNEAQ (reference sequence). V gave up 4 bases and J gave up 2 bases; unmatched junction bases: 11. Use of 60 Vbeta and 13 Jbeta primers characterized the PCR. Using immunoSEQ multiplex PCR, the repertoire was profiled, and TCRdb retains in-frame clones only, with some absent. The sample yields roughly 40,000 clones, of which the top ten take up approximately 1.3%. The source material was PBMCs. The V call is TRBV7-9, the J call TRBJ2-1, with 7 bases identical to TRBD1. This receptor was obtained from a man aged 30 to 45 in good health and CMV-seronegative. The CDR3 DNA follows: TGTGCCAGCAGCTCCCTGACCCTGGACAGGACCTACAATGAGCAGTTCTTC. This gives the protein CASSSLTLDRTYNEQFF. Full variable domain (missing parts from reference TRBV7-9 and TRBJ2-1): DTGVSQNPRHKITKRGQNVTFRCDPISEHNRLYWYRQTLGQGPEFLTYFQNEAQLEKSRLLSDRFSAERPKGSFSTLEIQRTEQGDSAMYLCASSSLTLDRTYNEQFFGPGTRLTVL.